This TCR beta chain was found in a study of shared clonotypes between healthy human individuals. CDR1 is MNHEY, CDR2 SMNVEV, per germline (reference sequence). There are 13 residues in the CDR3. Trimming took 6 bases from V and 13 from J, leaving 18 bases between them. The repertoire was sequenced with immunoSEQ multiplex PCR; TCRdb's copy has only in-frame clones and lacks some. This table holds approximately 500,000 clones, 81% found once. HIV-negative, healthy adults without recent acute infections or vaccinations were the donors. A note on this clone: This likely reflects a read error, since a far larger clone is one base away. Within the sample, other DNA sequences also encode this same CDR3.

Sequencing was carried out using PBMCs. The chain has TRBV27 and TRBJ1-4; a possible D gene is TRBD1 (5 bases). This clonotype was sampled from a woman aged 40 to 49 in good health. Some clones in this sample may be carry-over from other donors' samples. The CDR3 loop is CASSLSTGTLLFF. In DNA form, the CDR3 reads TGTGCCAGCAGCCTATCGACGGGGACCCTACTGTTTTTT.